The 2 T cell receptor beta chains listed next were all sequenced from one sample in a study of PD-1 blockade in classical Hodgkin lymphoma. Brentuximab vedotin exposure varied, and every patient relapsed after autologous stem cell transplantation. Some clones are missing from TCRdb's copy, which holds only in-frame ones; the method was immunoSEQ multiplex PCR. This table has 24,000 or so clones, 81% appearing once. The specimen comprised peripheral blood mononuclear cells (PBMCs), sampled before the second cycle of nivolumab. All receptors come from a human donor with classical Hodgkin lymphoma.

The chain has TRBV27 and TRBJ2-1; the match to TRBD2 covers 9 bases. The junction had 3 bases not matched to a gene; V was cut back by 8 bases and J by 1 base. Germline CDR1 reads MNHEY; CDR2 reads SMNVEV (reference sequence). The CDR3 consists of 14 residues. CDR3 DNA: TGTGCCAGCCAAGCGGGGGGATCCTACAATGAGCAGTTCTTC. Its protein product is CASQAGGSYNEQFF.

The gene calls are TRBV11-3 and TRBJ1-1; no definite D call. Germline V gives CDR1 SGHNT, CDR2 YENEEA. This CDR3 is built from 14 residues. Trimming took off 6 bases at V and 4 bases at J, with 15 bases between the two ends. The CDR3 protein is CASSSGGVSTEAFF. DNA for the CDR3: TGTGCCAGCAGTAGCGGCGGAGTCAGCACTGAAGCTTTCTTT.